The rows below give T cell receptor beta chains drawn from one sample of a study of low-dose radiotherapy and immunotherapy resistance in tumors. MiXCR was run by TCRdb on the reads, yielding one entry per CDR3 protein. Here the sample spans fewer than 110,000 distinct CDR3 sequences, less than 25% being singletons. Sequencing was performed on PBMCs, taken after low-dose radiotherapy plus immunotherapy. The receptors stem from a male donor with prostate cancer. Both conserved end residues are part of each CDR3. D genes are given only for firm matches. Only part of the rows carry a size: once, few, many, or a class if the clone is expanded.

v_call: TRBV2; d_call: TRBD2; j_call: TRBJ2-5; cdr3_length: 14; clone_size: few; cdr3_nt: TGTGCCAGCAGATCTGGCGGGGGGTCAGAGACCCAGTACTTC; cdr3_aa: CASRSGGGSETQYF
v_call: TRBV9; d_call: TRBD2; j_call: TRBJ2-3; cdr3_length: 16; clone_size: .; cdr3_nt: TGTGCCAGCAGCATCATGGTAGCGGGGGGATCAGATACGCAGTATTTT; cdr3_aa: CASSIMVAGGSDTQYF
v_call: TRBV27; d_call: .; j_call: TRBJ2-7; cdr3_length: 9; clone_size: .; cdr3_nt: TGTGCCAGCAGTCCACGGCAGTACTTC; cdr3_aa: CASSPRQYF
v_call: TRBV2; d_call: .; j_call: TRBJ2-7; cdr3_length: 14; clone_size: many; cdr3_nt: TGTGCCAGCAGTGAAGACAGGGCGGGCTACGAGCAGTACTTC; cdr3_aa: CASSEDRAGYEQYF
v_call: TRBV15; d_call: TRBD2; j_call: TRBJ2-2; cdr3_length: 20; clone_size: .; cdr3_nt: TGTGCCACCAGCAGAGACCGCGGACTAGCGGGGGGGCAGGGCACCGGGGAGCTGTTTTTT; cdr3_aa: CATSRDRGLAGGQGTGELFF
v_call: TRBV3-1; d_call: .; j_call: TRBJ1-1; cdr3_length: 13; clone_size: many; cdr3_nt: TGTGCCAGCAGCCAAGATGTCGCCGGGGGAGCTTTCTTT; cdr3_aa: CASSQDVAGGAFF
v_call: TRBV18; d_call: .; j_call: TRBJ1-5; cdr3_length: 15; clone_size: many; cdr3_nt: TGTGCCAGCTCACCAATTGTATCCAACAATCAGCCCCAGCATTTT; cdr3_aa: CASSPIVSNNQPQHF
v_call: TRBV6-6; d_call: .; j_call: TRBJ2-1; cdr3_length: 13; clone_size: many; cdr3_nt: TGTGCCAGCAGTTACTCGAACAGCAATGAGCAGTTCTTC; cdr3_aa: CASSYSNSNEQFF
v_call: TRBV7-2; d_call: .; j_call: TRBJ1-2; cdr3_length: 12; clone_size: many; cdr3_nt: TGTGCCAGCAGCTTAAGGGTTTTTGGCTACACCTTC; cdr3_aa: CASSLRVFGYTF
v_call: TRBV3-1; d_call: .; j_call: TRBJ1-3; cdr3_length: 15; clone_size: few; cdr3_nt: TGTGCCAGCAGCCCCCAAGGAAAGGGGGGGCTCTTCGTATATTTT; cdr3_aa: CASSPQGKGGLFVYF
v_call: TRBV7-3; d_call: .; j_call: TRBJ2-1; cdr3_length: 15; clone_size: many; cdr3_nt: TGTGCCAGCAGCTTAAATGTGGGGCGCTACAATGAGCAGTTCTTC; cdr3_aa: CASSLNVGRYNEQFF
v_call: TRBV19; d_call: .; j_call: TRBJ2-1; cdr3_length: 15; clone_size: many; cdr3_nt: TGTGCCAGTAGTATAGACGGGGGTTGGTACAATGAGCAGTTCTTC; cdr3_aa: CASSIDGGWYNEQFF
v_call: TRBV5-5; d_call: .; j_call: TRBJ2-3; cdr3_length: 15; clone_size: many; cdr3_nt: TGTGCCAGCAGCTTGGTAGAGGGTGTTGGAGATACGCAGTATTTT; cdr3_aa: CASSLVEGVGDTQYF
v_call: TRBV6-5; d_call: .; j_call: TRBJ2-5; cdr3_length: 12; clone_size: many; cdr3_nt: TGTGCCAGCATGGTAAACCAAGAGACCCAGTACTTC; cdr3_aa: CASMVNQETQYF
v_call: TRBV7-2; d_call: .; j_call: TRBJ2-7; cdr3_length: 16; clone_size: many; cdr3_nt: TGTGCCAGCAGCTTAGTAGCCCACCCCGCATCCTACGAGCAGTACTTC; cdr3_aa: CASSLVAHPASYEQYF
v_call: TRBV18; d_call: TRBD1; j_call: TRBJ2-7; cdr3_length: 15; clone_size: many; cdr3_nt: TGTGCCAGCTCACCCGGGGACAGGAGCTCCTACGAGCAGTACTTC; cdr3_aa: CASSPGDRSSYEQYF
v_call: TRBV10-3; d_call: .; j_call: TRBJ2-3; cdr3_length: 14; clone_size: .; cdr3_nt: TGTGCCATCAGTGAAAGTAAACGGGGTGGGGCGCAGTATTTT; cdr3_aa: CAISESKRGGAQYF
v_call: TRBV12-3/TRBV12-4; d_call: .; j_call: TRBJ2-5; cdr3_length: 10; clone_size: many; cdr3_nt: TGTGCCAGCAGCGGAGAGACCCAGTACTTC; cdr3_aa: CASSGETQYF
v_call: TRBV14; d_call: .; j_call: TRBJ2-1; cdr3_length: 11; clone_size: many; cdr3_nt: TGTGCCAGCAGCATGGGGGATGAGCAGTTCTTC; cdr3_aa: CASSMGDEQFF
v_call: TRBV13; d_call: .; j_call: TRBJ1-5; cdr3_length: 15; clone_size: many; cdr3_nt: TGTGCCAGCAGTGAGGGGGGATTCATCAATCAGCCCCAGCATTTT; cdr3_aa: CASSEGGFINQPQHF
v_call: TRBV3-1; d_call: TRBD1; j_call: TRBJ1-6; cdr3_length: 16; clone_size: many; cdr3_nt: TGTGCCAGCAGCCAAGGACCCCAGGGGGCTAATTCACCCCTCCACTTT; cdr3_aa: CASSQGPQGANSPLHF
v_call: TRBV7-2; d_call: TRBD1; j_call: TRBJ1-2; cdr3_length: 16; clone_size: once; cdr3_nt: TGTGCCAGCAGCTTAGGAGAAGCAGGGGGCGGCTATGGCTACACCTTC; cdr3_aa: CASSLGEAGGGYGYTF
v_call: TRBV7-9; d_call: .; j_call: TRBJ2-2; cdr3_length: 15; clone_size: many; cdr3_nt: TGTGCCAGCAGCACTAGGACCGGACCGACCGGGGAGCTGTTTTTT; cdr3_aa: CASSTRTGPTGELFF
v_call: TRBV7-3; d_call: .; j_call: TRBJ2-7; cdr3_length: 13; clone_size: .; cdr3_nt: TGTGCCAGCAGCCAACAGCCTTCCTACGAGCAGTACTTC; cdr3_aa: CASSQQPSYEQYF
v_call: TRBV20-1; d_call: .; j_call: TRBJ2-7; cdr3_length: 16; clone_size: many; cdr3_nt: TGCAGTGCTAGAGATCCCGTCGGACTGGGGGCGTACGAGCAGTACTTC; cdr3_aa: CSARDPVGLGAYEQYF
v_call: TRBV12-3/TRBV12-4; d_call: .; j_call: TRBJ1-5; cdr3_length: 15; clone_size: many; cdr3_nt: TGTGCCAGCAGTTTATTACTTTTGGGCAATCAGCCCCAGCATTTT; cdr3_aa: CASSLLLLGNQPQHF
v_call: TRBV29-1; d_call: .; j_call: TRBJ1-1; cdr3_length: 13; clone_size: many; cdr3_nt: TGCAGCGTCTCCGAGACGGTGAACACTGAAGCTTTCTTT; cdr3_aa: CSVSETVNTEAFF
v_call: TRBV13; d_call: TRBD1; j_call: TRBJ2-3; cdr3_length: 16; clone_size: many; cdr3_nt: TGTGCCAGCAGCACTTCCCGGGCAGGGGGTGCAGATACGCAGTATTTT; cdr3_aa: CASSTSRAGGADTQYF
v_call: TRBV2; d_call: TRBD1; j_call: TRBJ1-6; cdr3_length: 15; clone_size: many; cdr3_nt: TGTGCCAGCAGTGAAGGATCGGGACAGACTTCACCCCTCCACTTT; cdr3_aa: CASSEGSGQTSPLHF
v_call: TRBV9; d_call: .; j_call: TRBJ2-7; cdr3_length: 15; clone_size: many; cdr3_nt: TGTGCCAGCAGCGTAGATGGGACAAGCTCCTACGAGCAGTACTTC; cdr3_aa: CASSVDGTSSYEQYF
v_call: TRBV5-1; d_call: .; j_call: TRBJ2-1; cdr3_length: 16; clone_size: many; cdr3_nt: TGCGCCAGCAGCTTGGACGGGGGCGGGTCCTACAATGAGCAGTTCTTC; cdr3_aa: CASSLDGGGSYNEQFF
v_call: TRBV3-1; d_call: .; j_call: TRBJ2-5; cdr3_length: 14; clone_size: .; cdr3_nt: TGTGCCAGCAGCCACCGACAGACGAAAGAGACCCAGTACTTC; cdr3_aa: CASSHRQTKETQYF
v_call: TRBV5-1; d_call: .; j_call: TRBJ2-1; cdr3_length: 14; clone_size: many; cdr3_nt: TGCGCCAGCAGCTTGGGGCTTCCCCGCGATGAGCAGTTCTTC; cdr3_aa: CASSLGLPRDEQFF
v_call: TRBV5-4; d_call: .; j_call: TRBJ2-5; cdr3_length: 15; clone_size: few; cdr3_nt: TGTGCCAGCAGCCCTTGGAGTTCTGGCCAAGAGACCCAGTACTTC; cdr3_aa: CASSPWSSGQETQYF
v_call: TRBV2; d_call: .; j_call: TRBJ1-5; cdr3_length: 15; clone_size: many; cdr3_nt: TGTGCCAGCAGCGAGGACCCTTATAGCAATCAGCCCCAGCATTTT; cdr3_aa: CASSEDPYSNQPQHF
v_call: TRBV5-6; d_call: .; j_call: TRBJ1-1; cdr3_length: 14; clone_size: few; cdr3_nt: TGTGCCAGCAGCTTCTCAGGGTCGAACACTGAAGCTTTCTTT; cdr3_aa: CASSFSGSNTEAFF
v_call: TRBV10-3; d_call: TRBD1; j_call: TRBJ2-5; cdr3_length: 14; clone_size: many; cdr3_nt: TGTGCCATCAAGATAGGACAGGGTGGAGAGACCCAGTACTTC; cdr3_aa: CAIKIGQGGETQYF
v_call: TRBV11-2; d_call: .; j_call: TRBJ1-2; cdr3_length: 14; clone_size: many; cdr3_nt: TGTGCCAGCAGCCCGACAGACCTCGGTAGAGGCTACACCTTC; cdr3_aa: CASSPTDLGRGYTF
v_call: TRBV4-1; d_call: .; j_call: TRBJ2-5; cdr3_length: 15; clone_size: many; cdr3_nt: TGCGCCAGCAGCCGCTTCGAAGGGCAACAAGAGACCCAGTACTTC; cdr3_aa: CASSRFEGQQETQYF
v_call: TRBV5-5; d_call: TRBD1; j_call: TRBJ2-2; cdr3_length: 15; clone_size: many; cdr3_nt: TGTGCCAGCAGCGCACAGGGGGCGTACACCGGGGAGCTGTTTTTT; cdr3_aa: CASSAQGAYTGELFF
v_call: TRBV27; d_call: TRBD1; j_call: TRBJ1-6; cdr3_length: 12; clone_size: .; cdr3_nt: TGTGCCACCAGGGACAGGGCTTCACCCCTCCACTTT; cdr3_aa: CATRDRASPLHF
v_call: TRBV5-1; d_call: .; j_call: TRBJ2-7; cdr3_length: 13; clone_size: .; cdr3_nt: TGCGCCAGCAGCTTGGATCGGGGGCGCGAGCAGTACTTC; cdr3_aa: CASSLDRGREQYF
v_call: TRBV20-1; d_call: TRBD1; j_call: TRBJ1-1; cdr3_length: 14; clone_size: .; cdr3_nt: TGCAGTGCTGACCACAGGGGGCAGGGCACTGAAGCTTTCTTT; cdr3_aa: CSADHRGQGTEAFF
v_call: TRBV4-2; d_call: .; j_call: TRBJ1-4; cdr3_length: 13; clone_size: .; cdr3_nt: .; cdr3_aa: CASSPRHEKLFFF
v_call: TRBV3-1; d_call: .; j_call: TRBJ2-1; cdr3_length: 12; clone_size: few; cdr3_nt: TGTGCCAGCAGCCAAGTCACAAATGAGCAGTTCTTC; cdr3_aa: CASSQVTNEQFF
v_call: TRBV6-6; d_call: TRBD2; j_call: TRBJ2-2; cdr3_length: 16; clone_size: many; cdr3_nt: TGTGCCAGCAGTTACGCGGGGGTCCTGAACACCGGGGAGCTGTTTTTT; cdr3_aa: CASSYAGVLNTGELFF
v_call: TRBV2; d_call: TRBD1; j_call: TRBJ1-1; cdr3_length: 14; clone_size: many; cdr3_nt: TGTGCCAGCAGTGCTGACAGGGTGAACACTGAAGCTTTCTTT; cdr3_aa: CASSADRVNTEAFF
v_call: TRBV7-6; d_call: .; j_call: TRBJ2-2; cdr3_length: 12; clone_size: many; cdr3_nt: TGTGCCAGCAGCTTCGACACCGGGGAGCTGTTTTTT; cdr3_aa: CASSFDTGELFF
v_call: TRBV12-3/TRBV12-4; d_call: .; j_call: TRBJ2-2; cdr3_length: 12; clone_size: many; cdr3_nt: TGTGCCAGCACTTGGAGCACCGGGGAGCTGTTTTTT; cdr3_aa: CASTWSTGELFF
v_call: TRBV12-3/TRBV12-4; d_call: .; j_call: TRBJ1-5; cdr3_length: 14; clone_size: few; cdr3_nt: TGTGCCAGCAGTTTACGGGGAAGCAATCAGCCCCAGCATTTT; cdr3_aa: CASSLRGSNQPQHF
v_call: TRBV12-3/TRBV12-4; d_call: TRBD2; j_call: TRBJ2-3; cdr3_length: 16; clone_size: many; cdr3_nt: TGTGCCAGCAGTTCCTTAGCGGGGCCGTCTACAGATACGCAGTATTTT; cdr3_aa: CASSSLAGPSTDTQYF
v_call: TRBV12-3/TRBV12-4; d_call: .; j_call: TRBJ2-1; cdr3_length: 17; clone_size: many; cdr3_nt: TGTGCCAGCAGTCCAAGACTTGGCCTCAGCTCCTACAATGAGCAGTTCTTC; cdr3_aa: CASSPRLGLSSYNEQFF
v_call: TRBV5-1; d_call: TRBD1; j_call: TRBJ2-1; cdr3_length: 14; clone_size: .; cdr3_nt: TGCGTCAGCAGCGTCGGACAGGACTACAATGAGCAGTTCTTC; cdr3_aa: CVSSVGQDYNEQFF
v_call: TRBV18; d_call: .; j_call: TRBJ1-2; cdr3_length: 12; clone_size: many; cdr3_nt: TGTGCCAGCTCACCTGGCGGAAATGGCTACACCTTC; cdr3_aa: CASSPGGNGYTF
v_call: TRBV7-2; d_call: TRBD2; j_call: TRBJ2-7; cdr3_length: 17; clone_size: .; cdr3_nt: TGTGCCAGCAGCCTGGGACTAGAGAGGCTGGGGTCCTACGAGCAGTACTTC; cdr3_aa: CASSLGLERLGSYEQYF
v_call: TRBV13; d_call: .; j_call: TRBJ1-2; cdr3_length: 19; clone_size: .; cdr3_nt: TGTGCCAGCAGCTCCGGGGAGATCATCGGGCCCAAAACGGACTATGGCTACACCTTC; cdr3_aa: CASSSGEIIGPKTDYGYTF
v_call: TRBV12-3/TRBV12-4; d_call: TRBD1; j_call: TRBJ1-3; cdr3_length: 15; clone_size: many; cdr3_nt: TGTGCCAGCAGTGACAGGGTTTTATCCGGAAACACCATATATTTT; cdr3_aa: CASSDRVLSGNTIYF
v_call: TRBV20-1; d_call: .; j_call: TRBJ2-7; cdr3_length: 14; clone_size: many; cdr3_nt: TGCAGTGCTAGAGATTGGAGGACACAATACGAGCAGTACTTC; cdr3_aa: CSARDWRTQYEQYF